A selection of T cell receptor beta chains follows, all from one sample in a study of regulatory T cells in long-lasting Graves disease. TCRdb re-derived calls from the multiplex PCR reads in MiXCR, one entry per CDR3 protein. The table has 520,000 or so distinct CDR3 sequences, 9.5% to 15% seen once; the top ten hold about 8.9%. These data are also associated with another study on T cells in Graves' hyperthyroidism and ophthalmopathy.

Source: peripheral blood mononuclear cells (PBMCs), taken at new diagnosis, from a patient treated with antithyroid drugs. All receptors come from a woman aged 30 to 39 with Graves disease. Both conserved end residues are part of each CDR3. Each record gives: clone size, V gene, J gene, D gene, CDR3 protein, CDR3 DNA. The D gene is left open where the match is weak. Only part of the rows carry a size: once, few, many, or a class if the clone is expanded.

few	TRBV27	TRBJ1-3	TRBD1	CASSPGTGGVRPGNTIYF	TGTGCCAGCAGTCCCGGGACAGGGGGCGTCCGCCCTGGAAACACCATATATTTT
many	TRBV6-2/TRBV6-3	TRBJ1-3	-	CASSLAGAAGNTIYF	TGTGCCAGCAGTTTGGCGGGTGCTGCAGGAAACACCATATATTTT
-	TRBV29-1	TRBJ2-1	-	CSVSRSSYNEQFF	TGCAGCGTTTCTAGGAGCTCCTACAATGAGCAGTTCTTC
many	TRBV3-1	TRBJ1-1	-	CASSQDGRRTEAFF	TGTGCCAGCAGCCAAGACGGCAGGAGGACTGAAGCTTTCTTT
many	TRBV20-1	TRBJ2-2	-	CSARRVGGELFF	TGCAGTGCGCGCAGGGTAGGCGGGGAGCTGTTTTTT
many	TRBV29-1	TRBJ2-7	-	CSVGLAKRDEQYF	TGCAGCGTTGGGCTCGCGAAAAGAGACGAGCAGTACTTC
-	TRBV6-9	TRBJ2-2	-	CASSYSELNTGELFF	TGTGCCAGCAGTTACTCCGAATTGAACACCGGGGAGCTGTTTTTT
many	TRBV25-1	TRBJ1-2	-	CASSETGHSYGYTF	TGTGCCAGCAGTGAAACAGGTCATAGCTATGGCTACACCTTC
many	TRBV11-2	TRBJ2-1	-	CASSFDVWDNEQFF	TGTGCCAGCAGCTTCGACGTTTGGGACAATGAGCAGTTCTTC
few	TRBV18	TRBJ1-1	-	CASSPYGGSVNTEAFF	TGTGCCAGCTCACCGTACGGGGGCTCAGTGAACACTGAAGCTTTCTTT
-	TRBV7-2	TRBJ1-2	-	CASSLAGGGYGYTF	TGTGCCAGCAGCCTGGCCGGGGGAGGCTATGGCTACACCTTC
many	TRBV9	TRBJ2-1	TRBD2	CASTQREGLSNEQFF	TGTGCCAGCACTCAGCGGGAGGGTCTGTCCAATGAGCAGTTCTTC
-	TRBV4-3	TRBJ1-2	-	CASSVQGRGGYGYTF	TGCGCCAGCAGCGTCCAGGGTCGCGGTGGCTATGGCTACACCTTC
-	TRBV12-3/TRBV12-4	TRBJ1-5	TRBD1	CASSFGTGYANQPQHF	TGTGCCAGCAGTTTTGGGACAGGGTACGCCAATCAGCCCCAGCATTTT
many	TRBV12-3/TRBV12-4	TRBJ2-3	TRBD2	CASSPMGLPFTDTQYF	TGTGCCAGCAGTCCTATGGGACTACCCTTCACAGATACGCAGTATTTT
many	TRBV19	TRBJ2-7	-	CASSIPGSTSYEQYF	TGTGCCAGTAGTATCCCCGGCAGTACTTCCTACGAGCAGTACTTC
few	TRBV5-1	TRBJ2-3	TRBD1	CASSLEGAYTDTQYF	TGCGCCAGCAGCTTGGAGGGGGCCTACACAGATACGCAGTATTTT
-	TRBV20-1	TRBJ2-6	-	CSASSGPGANVLTF	TGCAGTGCTAGTTCTGGTCCTGGGGCCAACGTCCTGACTTTC
many	TRBV14	TRBJ1-3	TRBD1	CASSPWTGSGNTIYF	TGTGCCAGCAGCCCGTGGACAGGGTCCGGAAACACCATATATTTT
many	TRBV3-1	TRBJ2-7	-	CASGRRGTDEQYF	TGTGCCAGCGGTCGACGGGGAACCGACGAGCAGTACTTC
-	TRBV29-1	TRBJ1-2	-	CSVAREGGYTF	TGCAGCGTTGCTCGCGAGGGTGGCTACACCTTC
many	TRBV20-1	TRBJ2-7	-	CSAGGHGYEQYF	TGCAGTGCAGGGGGACACGGCTACGAGCAGTACTTC